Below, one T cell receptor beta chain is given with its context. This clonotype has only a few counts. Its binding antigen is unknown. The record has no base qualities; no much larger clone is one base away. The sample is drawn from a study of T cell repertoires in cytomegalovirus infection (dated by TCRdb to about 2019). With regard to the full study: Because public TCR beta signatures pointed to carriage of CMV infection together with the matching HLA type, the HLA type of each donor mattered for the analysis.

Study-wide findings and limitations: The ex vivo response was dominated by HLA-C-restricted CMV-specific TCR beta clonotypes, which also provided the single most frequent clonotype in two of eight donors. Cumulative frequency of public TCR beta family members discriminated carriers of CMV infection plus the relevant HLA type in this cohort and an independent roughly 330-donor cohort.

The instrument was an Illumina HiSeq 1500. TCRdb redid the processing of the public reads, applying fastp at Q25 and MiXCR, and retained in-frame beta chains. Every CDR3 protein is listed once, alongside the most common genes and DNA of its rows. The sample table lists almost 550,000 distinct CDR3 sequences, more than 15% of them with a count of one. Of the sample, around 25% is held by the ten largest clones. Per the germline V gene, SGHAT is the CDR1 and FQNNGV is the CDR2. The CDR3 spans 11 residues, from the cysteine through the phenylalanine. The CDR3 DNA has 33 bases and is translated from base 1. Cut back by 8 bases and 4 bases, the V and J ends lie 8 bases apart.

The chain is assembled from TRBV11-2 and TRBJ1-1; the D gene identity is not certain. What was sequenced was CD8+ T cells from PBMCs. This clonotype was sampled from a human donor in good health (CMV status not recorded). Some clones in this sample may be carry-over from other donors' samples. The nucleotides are TGTGCCAGCCGCGACCTCACTGAAGCTTTCTTT. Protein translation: CASRDLTEAFF.